One sample yielded the 14 T cell receptor beta chains listed below, sequenced in a study of control samples from healthy donors and cancer patients. The table came from immunoSEQ multiplex PCR; TCRdb's copy has only in-frame clones and leaves some out. The data show approximately 94,000 clones, roughly 84% seen once. The sequencing sample was made of blood. The receptors come from a woman aged 50 to 60 in good health.

The chain combines TRBV18 with TRBJ1-5; D is perhaps TRBD1 (5 bases). The CDR3 length is 15 residues. Germline loops: CDR1 KGHSH, CDR2 LQKENI. V was trimmed by 5 bases and J by 0 bases, leaving 11 bases between them. The CDR3 spells CASSDRQYSNQPQHF. CDR3 nucleotide sequence: TGTGCCAGCTCAGATAGACAGTATAGCAATCAGCCCCAGCATTTT. The entire variable domain, with the rest obtained from reference TRBV18 and TRBJ1-5, is as follows: NAGVMQNPRHLVRRRGQEARLRCSPMKGHSHVYWYRQLPEEGLKFMVYLQKENIIDESGMPKERFSAEFPKEGPSILRIQQVVRGDSAAYFCASSDRQYSNQPQHFGDGTRLSIL.

The chain is built from TRBV9 and TRBJ1-3; D is possibly TRBD1 (5 bases). Germline V lookup: CDR1 SGDLS, CDR2 YYNGEE. V gave up 0 bases and J gave up 2 bases, with 15 bases separating them. This CDR3 has 17 residues. CDR3 region: CASSVVGVPKAGNTIYF. CDR3 DNA: TGTGCCAGCAGCGTAGTAGGGGTCCCGAAGGCTGGAAACACCATATATTTT.

V is TRBV3-1 (or the pseudogene TRBV3-2) and J is TRBJ2-7, with 13 bases aligning to TRBD2. Germline CDR1 reads LGHDT; CDR2 reads YNNKEL (reference sequence). The CDR3 totals 17 residues. Trimming took 4 bases from V and 4 from J; bases not matched to a gene: 10. The CDR3: CASSRTSGRGGRYEQYV. CDR3 DNA sequence: TGTGCCAGCAGCCGGACTAGCGGGAGAGGGGGGCGATACGAGCAGTACGTC.

V is TRBV5-5 and J is TRBJ2-7, with 7 bases fitting TRBD1. Germline CDR1 SGHKS, CDR2 YYEKEE (reference sequence). V gave up 4 bases and J gave up 6 bases; unmatched junction bases: 4. The CDR3 has 12 residues. Written as DNA, the CDR3 is TGTGCCAGCAGCATCACAGGGGTCGAGCAGTACGTC. It translates to CASSITGVEQYV.

This chain uses TRBV7-3 with TRBJ2-1; D may be TRBD2 (6 bases). Germline V gene data show CDR1 as SGHTA and CDR2 as FQGTGA. The length of the CDR3 is 16 residues. V lost 1 base and J lost 0, with 10 bases in between. The CDR3 region is CASSLSREHSYNEQFF. CDR3 nucleotides: TGTGCCAGCAGCTTAAGTCGGGAGCACTCCTACAATGAGCAGTTCTTC.

The rearrangement joins TRBV20-1 to TRBJ1-2; D possibly corresponds to TRBD1 (5 bases). V dropped 2 bases and J dropped 8 bases, with 9 bases sitting between them. The CDR3 has 11 residues. Germline V lookup: CDR1 DFQATT, CDR2 SNEGSKA (reference sequence). As DNA, the CDR3 is TGCAGTGCTAGAAGAGGGGTCGGCTACACCTTC. It encodes CSARRGVGYTF.

V gene TRBV30 combines with J gene TRBJ2-7, with D hard to call. The V end was cut by 2 bases, the J end by 6 bases, with 14 bases between. The CDR3 consists of 13 residues. From germline, CDR1 is GTSNPN and CDR2 SVGIG (reference sequence). The DNA of the CDR3 is TGTGCCTGGAGTCAGGCCCCATCGGGCGAGCAGTACTTC. Translation gives CAWSQAPSGEQYF. Looking up the rest from reference TRBV30 and TRBJ2-7 gives the full variable domain: SQTIHQWPATLVQPVGSPLSLECTVEGTSNPNLYWYRQAAGRGLQLLFYSVGIGQISSEVPQNLSASRPQDRQFILSSKKLLLSDSGFYLCAWSQAPSGEQYFGPGTRLTVT.

The chain links TRBV15 to TRBJ2-5, with D perhaps matching TRBD2 (5 bases). This CDR3 spans 14 amino acids. CDR1 is LNHNV, CDR2 YYDKDF, per germline (reference sequence). V was shortened by 3 bases and J by 5 bases, with 13 bases between the two germline ends. The CDR3 region is CATSSTSRGETQYF. CDR3 in DNA: TGTGCCACCAGCAGTACGTCAAGAGGGGAGACCCAGTACTTC.

The table lists this clone with a count of one. This sequence joins TRBV24-1 and TRBJ2-3; tentatively, D is TRBD1 (5 bases). The CDR3 runs to 15 residues. Germline V lookup: CDR1 KGHDR, CDR2 SFDVKD. The V end was cut by 2 bases, the J end by 3 bases, with 11 bases between. The CDR3 bases are TGTGCCACCAGTGATTCCAAGACAGTGACAGATACGCAGTATTTT. Translating it yields CATSDSKTVTDTQYF.

The chain joins TRBV18 to TRBJ2-7; no firm D call. This CDR3 is built from 14 residues. Germline CDR1 KGHSH, CDR2 LQKENI. Trimming removed 3 bases at V and 6 bases at J, with 15 bases between. The CDR3 bases are TGTGCCAGCTCACCTAGTCCTAGTAAAGGCGAGCAGTACTTC. Protein sequence: CASSPSPSKGEQYF. The full variable domain, rest sourced from reference TRBV18 and TRBJ2-7, is NAGVMQNPRHLVRRRGQEARLRCSPMKGHSHVYWYRQLPEEGLKFMVYLQKENIIDESGMPKERFSAEFPKEGPSILRIQQVVRGDSAAYFCASSPSPSKGEQYFGPGTRLTVT.

The chain recombines TRBV7-3 with TRBJ1-3; weak D call: TRBD1 (5 bases). The V gene's germline CDR1 is SGHTA and CDR2 FQGTGA. The CDR3 spans 16 residues. Trimming cost V 0 bases and J 4 bases, with 13 bases left between them. CDR3 sequence (DNA): TGTGCCAGCAGCTTAACGCCAGGGTTTGGCGGAAACACCATATATTTT. Its translation: CASSLTPGFGGNTIYF.

This clone was seen only a few times. The V and J genes are TRBV28 and TRBJ2-7; weak D call: TRBD2 (5 bases). Germline CDR1 and CDR2: MDHEN and SYDVKM. CDR3 length: 12 residues. V lost 7 bases, J lost 0 bases, and 7 bases lay in between. This chain's CDR3 is CASKRSSYEQYF. The CDR3 DNA sequence: TGTGCCAGCAAGCGGAGCTCCTACGAGCAGTACTTC.

This chain connects TRBV21-1 to TRBJ2-1; the DNA was not used to check the table's D call, TRBD2. TRBV21-1 is listed as a pseudogene. The CDR3 totals 14 residues. The CDR3 nucleotides are TGTGCCAGCAGCACCAGCGGGGTGTACAATGAGCAGTTCTTC. Translated, it gives CASSTSGVYNEQFF.

The V and J genes are TRBV2 and TRBJ2-3; 7 bases line up with TRBD2. The CDR3 length is 18 residues. V trimming: 1 base; J trimming: 3 bases; junction bases outside the gene matches: 13. Germline V gene lookup returns CDR1 SNHLY and CDR2 FYNNEI. The CDR3 bases are TGTGCCAGCAGTGAAGTGGGGCTGGGAGGGCGAGAGACAGATACGCAGTATTTT. Encoded protein: CASSEVGLGGRETDTQYF. Full variable domain (rest looked up from reference TRBV2 and TRBJ2-3): EPEVTQTPSHQVTQMGQEVILRCVPISNHLYFYWYRQILGQKVEFLVSFYNNEISEKSEIFDDQFSVERPDGSNFTLKIRSTKLEDSAMYFCASSEVGLGGRETDTQYFGPGTRLTVL.